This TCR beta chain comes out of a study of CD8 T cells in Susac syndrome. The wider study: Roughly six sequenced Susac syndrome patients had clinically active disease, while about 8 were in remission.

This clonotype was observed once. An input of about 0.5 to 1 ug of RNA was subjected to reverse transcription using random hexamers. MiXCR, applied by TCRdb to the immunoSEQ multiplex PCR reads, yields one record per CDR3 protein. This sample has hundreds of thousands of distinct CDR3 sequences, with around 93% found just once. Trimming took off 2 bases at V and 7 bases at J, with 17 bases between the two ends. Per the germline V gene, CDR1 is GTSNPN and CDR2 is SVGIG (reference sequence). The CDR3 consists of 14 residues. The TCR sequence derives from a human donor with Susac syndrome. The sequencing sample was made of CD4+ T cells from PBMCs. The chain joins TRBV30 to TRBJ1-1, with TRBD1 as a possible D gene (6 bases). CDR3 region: CAWSPINRVGEAFF. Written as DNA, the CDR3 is TGTGCCTGGAGTCCGATCAACAGGGTCGGTGAAGCTTTCTTT.